Listed here are 2 T cell receptor beta chains from one sample, sequenced in a study of memory CD4+ T cells and cytomegalovirus serostatus. The sort gate was single viable CD3+CD4+CD8-CD45RO+ cells for memory CD4+ T cells. Measured with immunoSEQ multiplex PCR; TCRdb has only the in-frame clones, and not every one. This table has about 59,000 clones, about 81% appearing once. The sequenced sample consisted of memory CD4+ T cells from blood. These receptors all stem from an adult in good health and CMV-seronegative.

In this sample, this clone turned up once. The chain recombines TRBV6-5 with TRBJ1-1, with D unresolved. The CDR3 spans 12 residues. CDR1 and CDR2 (germline): MNHEY, SVGAGI. The V end lost 5 bases, the J end lost 10 bases, and 14 bases lay between the germline ends. CDR3 residues: CASSELTLGAFF. In DNA form, the CDR3 reads TGTGCCAGCAGTGAACTGACCCTGGGAGCTTTCTTT.

CDR3 nucleotides: TGTGCCACCTCCCCCTCGGGGCAAACCTACAATGAGCAGTTCTTC. It yields the protein CATSPSGQTYNEQFF. The chain couples TRBV2 to TRBJ2-1; D might be TRBD1 or TRBD2, each matching 5 bases. CDR1 and CDR2 (germline): SNHLY, FYNNEI. The CDR3 is 15 residues long. V was shortened by 10 bases and J by 2 bases, with 18 bases between the two germline ends.